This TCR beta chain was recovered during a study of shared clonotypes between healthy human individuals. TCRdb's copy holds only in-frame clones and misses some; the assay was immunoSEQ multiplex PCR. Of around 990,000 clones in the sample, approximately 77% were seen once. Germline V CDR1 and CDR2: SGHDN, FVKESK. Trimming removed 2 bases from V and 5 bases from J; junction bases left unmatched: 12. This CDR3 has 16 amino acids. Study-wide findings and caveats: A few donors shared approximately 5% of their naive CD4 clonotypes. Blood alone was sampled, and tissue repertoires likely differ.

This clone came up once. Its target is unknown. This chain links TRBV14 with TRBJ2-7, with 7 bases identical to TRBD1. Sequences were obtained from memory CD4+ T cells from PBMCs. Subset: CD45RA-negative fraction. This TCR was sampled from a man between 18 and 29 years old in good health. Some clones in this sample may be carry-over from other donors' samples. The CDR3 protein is CASSQRTPTGFDEQYF. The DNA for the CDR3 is TGTGCCAGCAGCCAAAGGACACCGACAGGGTTCGACGAGCAGTACTTC. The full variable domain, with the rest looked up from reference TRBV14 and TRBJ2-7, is EAGVTQFPSHSVIEKGQTVTLRCDPISGHDNLYWYRRVMGKEIKFLLHFVKESKQDESGMPNNRFLAERTGGTYSTLKVQPAELEDSGVYFCASSQRTPTGFDEQYFGPGTRLTVT.